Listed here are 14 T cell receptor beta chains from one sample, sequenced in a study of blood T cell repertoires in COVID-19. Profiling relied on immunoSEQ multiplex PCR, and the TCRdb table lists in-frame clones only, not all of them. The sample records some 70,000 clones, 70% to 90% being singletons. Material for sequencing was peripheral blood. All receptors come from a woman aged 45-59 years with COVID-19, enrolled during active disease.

The CDR3: CAWRDKGASNQPQHF. CDR3 nucleotide sequence: TGTGCCTGGAGGGACAAGGGGGCTAGCAATCAGCCCCAGCATTTT. The J gene is TRBJ1-5, the V gene TRBV30, with TRBD1 matching over 7 bases. CDR1 and CDR2 from the germline V gene are GTSNPN and SVGIG (reference sequence). Trimming cost V 3 bases and J 0 bases; bases outside gene matches: 5. This CDR3 is 15 amino acids long.

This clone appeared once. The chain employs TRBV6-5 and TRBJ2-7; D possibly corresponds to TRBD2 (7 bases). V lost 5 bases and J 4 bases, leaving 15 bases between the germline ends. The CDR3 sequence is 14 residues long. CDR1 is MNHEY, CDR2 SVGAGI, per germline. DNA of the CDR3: TGTGCCAGCAGTATGGGGGGGGCAAAGTACGAGCAGTACTTC. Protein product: CASSMGGAKYEQYF.

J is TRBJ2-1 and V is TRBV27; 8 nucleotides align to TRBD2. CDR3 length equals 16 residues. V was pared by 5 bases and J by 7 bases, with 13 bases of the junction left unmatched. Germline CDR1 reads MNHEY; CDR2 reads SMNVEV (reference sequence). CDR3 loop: CASSPIAGRMKNEQFF. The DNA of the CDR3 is TGTGCCAGCAGTCCGATAGCGGGAAGGATGAAGAATGAGCAGTTCTTC.

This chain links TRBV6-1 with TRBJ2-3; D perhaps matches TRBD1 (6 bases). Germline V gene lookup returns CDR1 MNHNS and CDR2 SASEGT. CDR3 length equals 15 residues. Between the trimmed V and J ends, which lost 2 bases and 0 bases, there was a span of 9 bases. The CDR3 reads CASSEWTASTDTQYF. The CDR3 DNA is TGTGCCAGCAGTGAATGGACAGCTAGCACAGATACGCAGTATTTT.

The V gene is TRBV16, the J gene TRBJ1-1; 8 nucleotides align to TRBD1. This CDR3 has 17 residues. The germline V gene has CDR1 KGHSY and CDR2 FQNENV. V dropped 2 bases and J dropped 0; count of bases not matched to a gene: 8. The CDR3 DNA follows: TGTGCCAGCAGCCAACGAGGCAGGGGGCGGATGAACACTGAAGCTTTCTTT. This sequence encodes CASSQRGRGRMNTEAFF.

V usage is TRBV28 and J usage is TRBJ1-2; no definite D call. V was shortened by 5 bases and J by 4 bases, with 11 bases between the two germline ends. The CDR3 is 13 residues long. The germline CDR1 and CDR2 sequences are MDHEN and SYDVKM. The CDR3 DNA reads TGTGCCAGCAGTCCCCCGGGAGTCTATGGCTACACCTTC. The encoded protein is CASSPPGVYGYTF.

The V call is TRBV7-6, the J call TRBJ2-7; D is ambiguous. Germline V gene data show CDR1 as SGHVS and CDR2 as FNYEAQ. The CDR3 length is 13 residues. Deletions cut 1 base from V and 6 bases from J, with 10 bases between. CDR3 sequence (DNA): TGTGCCAGCAGCTTAGAGACTCCCGGCGAGCAGTACTTC. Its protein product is CASSLETPGEQYF.

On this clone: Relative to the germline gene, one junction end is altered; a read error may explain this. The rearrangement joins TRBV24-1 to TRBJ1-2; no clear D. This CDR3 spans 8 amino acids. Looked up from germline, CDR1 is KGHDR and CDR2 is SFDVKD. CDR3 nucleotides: TGTGCCACCAGTGACTCCGCCTTC. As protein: CATSDSAF.

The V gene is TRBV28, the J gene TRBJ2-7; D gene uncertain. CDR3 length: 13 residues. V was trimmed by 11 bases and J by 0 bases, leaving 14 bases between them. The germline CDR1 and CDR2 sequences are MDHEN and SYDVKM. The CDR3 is CAAGQVVSYEQYF. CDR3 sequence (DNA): TGTGCCGCTGGGCAAGTCGTCTCCTACGAGCAGTACTTC.

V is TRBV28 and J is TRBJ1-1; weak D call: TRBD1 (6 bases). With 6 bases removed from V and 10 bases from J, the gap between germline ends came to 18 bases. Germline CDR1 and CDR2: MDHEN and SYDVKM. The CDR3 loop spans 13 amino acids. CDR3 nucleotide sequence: TGTGCCAGCAGGCCTACAGGGTTAGGGTTAGCTTTCTTT. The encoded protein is CASRPTGLGLAFF.

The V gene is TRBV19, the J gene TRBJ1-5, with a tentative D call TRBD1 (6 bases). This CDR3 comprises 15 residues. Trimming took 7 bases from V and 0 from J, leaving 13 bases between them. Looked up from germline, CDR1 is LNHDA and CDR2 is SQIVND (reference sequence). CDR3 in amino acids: CASMVQGHSNQPQHF. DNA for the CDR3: TGTGCCAGTATGGTCCAGGGACATAGCAATCAGCCCCAGCATTTT.

The CDR3, as DNA: TGTGCCAGCAGCGACCGGGACTTCTTGTCCTACGAGCAGTACTTC. It is translated as CASSDRDFLSYEQYF. This chain links TRBV7-2 with TRBJ2-7, with TRBD2 as a possible D gene (6 bases). Trimming removed 5 bases at V and 1 base at J, with 15 bases between. CDR1 is SGHTA, CDR2 FQGNSA, per germline. This CDR3 has 15 amino acids.

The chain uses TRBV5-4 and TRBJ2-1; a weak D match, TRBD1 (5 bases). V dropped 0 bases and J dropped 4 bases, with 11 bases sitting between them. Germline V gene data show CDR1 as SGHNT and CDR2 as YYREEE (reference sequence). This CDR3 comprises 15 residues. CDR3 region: CASSLALRQYNEQFF. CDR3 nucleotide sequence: TGTGCCAGCAGCTTGGCCCTACGACAGTACAATGAGCAGTTCTTC.

The CDR3 reads CASSIAAGTNTGELFF. In DNA, the CDR3 is TGTGCCAGTAGTATAGCAGCGGGAACGAACACCGGGGAGCTGTTTTTT. The gene calls are TRBV19 and TRBJ2-2, with 7 bases lining up with TRBD2. The CDR3 length is 16 residues. The V and J ends lost 1 base and 0 bases, in that order; junction bases with no gene match: 2. Germline lookup yields CDR1 LNHDA and CDR2 SQIVND (reference sequence).